A selection of T cell receptor beta chains follows, all from one sample in a study of blood T cell repertoires in COVID-19. Using immunoSEQ multiplex PCR, the repertoire was profiled, and TCRdb retains in-frame clones only, with some absent. The sample comprises hundreds of thousands of clones, 75% to 85% of which are singletons, and just under 7.5% rests with the top ten. Material for sequencing was peripheral blood. The receptor set was obtained from a woman aged 45-59 years with acute or convalescent COVID-19. Each CDR3 is given with its conserved first and last residue. D genes are given only for firm matches. Size is omitted from some rows. Given values are once, few, many or a class for expanded clones.

few TRBJ1-1 . TRBV4-1 CASSPGAGEAFF TGCGCCAGCAGCCCAGGTGCGGGCGAAGCTTTCTTT
. TRBJ2-2 TRBD1 TRBV5-1 CASSSGTVANTGELFF TGCGCCAGCAGCTCTGGGACAGTCGCGAACACCGGGGAGCTGTTTTTT
medium-sized TRBJ1-1 TRBD1 TRBV6-5 CASSYSQGGSEAFF TGTGCCAGCAGTTACTCGCAGGGGGGTTCTGAAGCTTTCTTT
. TRBJ2-3 TRBD1 TRBV3-1/TRBV3-2 CASSQGQDTDTQYF TGTGCCAGCAGCCAGGGACAGGACACAGATACGCAGTATTTT
. TRBJ2-2 . TRBV6-6 CASSYNSGTGELFF TGTGCCAGCAGTTACAATTCGGGTACCGGGGAGCTGTTTTTT
few TRBJ2-5 . TRBV7-2 CASSPSTRETQYF TGTGCCAGCAGCCCAAGCACCCGTGAGACCCAGTACTTC
. TRBJ1-4 TRBD1 TRBV4-1 CASSRLNRGIEKLFF TGCGCCAGCAGCCGGTTGAACAGGGGAATCGAAAAACTGTTTTTT
. TRBJ1-2 . TRBV10-3 CAISENRANYGYTF TGTGCCATCAGTGAGAACAGAGCTAACTATGGCTACACCTTC
. TRBJ2-5 . TRBV18 CASSPLGGGGETQYF TGTGCCAGCTCTCCGCTGGGGGGAGGAGGAGAGACCCAGTACTTC
. TRBJ1-1 . TRBV6-5 CASSYSPGMNTEAFF TGTGCCAGCAGTTACTCGCCGGGTATGAACACTGAAGCTTTCTTT
. TRBJ2-5 TRBD1 TRBV15 CATSSTGTVKTQYF TGTGCCACCAGCAGCACCGGGACAGTGAAGACCCAGTACTTC
. TRBJ2-5 . TRBV9 CASSVEGPTGREAQYF TGTGCCAGCAGCGTAGAGGGGCCGACAGGCCGGGAGGCCCAGTACTTC
. TRBJ1-1 TRBD1 TRBV9 CASSTMTGGGTEAFF TGTGCCAGCAGCACCATGACAGGGGGTGGCACTGAAGCTTTCTTT
few TRBJ1-2 . TRBV5-1 CASSSERLWDKYGYTF TGCGCCAGCAGCTCCGAAAGATTATGGGACAAGTATGGCTACACCTTC
. TRBJ2-5 TRBD2 TRBV4-2 CASSQEAFGRPRETQYF TGTGCCAGCAGCCAAGAGGCTTTCGGGAGGCCCAGGGAGACCCAGTACTTC
. TRBJ1-2 . TRBV28 CASSPTLEGYTF TGTGCCAGCAGCCCTACGCTGGAGGGCTACACCTTC
. TRBJ2-1 TRBD1 TRBV19 CASSGQVPYNEQFF TGTGCCAGTTCGGGACAGGTCCCCTACAATGAGCAGTTCTTC
. TRBJ2-1 TRBD2 TRBV4-3 CASSPQSRGDEQFF TGCGCCAGCAGCCCCCAATCGCGGGGGGATGAGCAGTTCTTC
. TRBJ1-1 TRBD1 TRBV30 CAWSRTGSMNTGAFF TGTGCCTGGAGTCGGACAGGTAGTATGAACACTGGAGCTTTCTTT
. TRBJ1-2 TRBD1 TRBV9 CASSVGDRVAYTF TGTGCCAGCAGCGTAGGGGACAGGGTAGCATACACCTTC
. TRBJ2-7 TRBD2 TRBV9 CASSSSGVSSYEQYF TGTGCCAGCAGCTCCAGCGGGGTGAGCTCCTACGAGCAGTACTTC
. TRBJ1-2 TRBD1 TRBV2 CASSADRAGYTF TGTGCCAGCAGTGCGGACAGGGCTGGCTACACCTTC
. TRBJ1-4 TRBD1 TRBV4-1 CASSQTDRGNEKLFF TGCGCCAGCAGCCAAACCGACAGGGGGAATGAAAAACTGTTTTTT
. TRBJ1-1 . TRBV7-9 CASSIRPVPEHTEAFF TGTGCCAGCAGCATAAGGCCCGTCCCGGAGCACACTGAAGCTTTCTTT
once TRBJ2-5 . TRBV25-1 CASSNGGGAETQYF TGTGCCAGTTCAAACGGAGGGGGCGCGGAGACCCAGTACTTC
. TRBJ2-7 . TRBV5-1 CASSGDSLLGDEQYF TGCGCCAGCAGCGGGGACTCCTTACTCGGTGACGAGCAGTACTTC
. TRBJ2-5 . TRBV7-9 CASLGRAQETQYF TGTGCCAGCCTTGGCAGGGCTCAAGAGACCCAGTACTTC
once TRBJ1-2 . TRBV18 CASSPGGAYGYTF TGTGCCAGCTCACCGGGGGGTGCCTATGGCTACACCTTC
. TRBJ2-7 . TRBV28 CASSLVRKGGYEQYF TGTGCCAGCAGTTTAGTACGTAAGGGGGGGTACGAGCAGTACTTC
. TRBJ1-6 . TRBV6-5 CASNRAAGSPLHF TGTGCCAGCAACAGGGCGGCCGGATCACCCCTCCACTTT
. TRBJ2-1 TRBD2 TRBV11-2 CASSQGLAVYNEQFF TGTGCCAGCAGCCAGGGACTAGCGGTATACAATGAGCAGTTCTTC
. TRBJ2-2 . TRBV29-1 CSALTGANTGELFF TGCAGCGCTTTGACAGGAGCGAACACCGGGGAGCTGTTTTTT
. TRBJ2-3 . TRBV28 CASSLRGTVGTDTQYF TGTGCCAGCAGTTTACGGGGGACGGTGGGCACAGATACGCAGTATTTT
. TRBJ2-2 . TRBV19 CASSIGVAGELFF TGTGCCAGTAGTATCGGGGTTGCCGGGGAGCTGTTTTTT
. TRBJ1-1 . TRBV27 CAFRSGRNTEAFF TGTGCCTTTCGTTCCGGGAGGAACACTGAAGCTTTCTTT
. TRBJ1-2 TRBD1 TRBV5-1 CASSLGTGAHHTF TGCGCCAGCAGCTTAGGGACAGGGGCGCACCACACCTTC
. TRBJ1-6 . TRBV21-1 CASRSDPGWCSPLHF TGTGCCAGCAGATCAGACCCAGGGTGGTGTTCACCCCTCCACTTT
. TRBJ1-1 . TRBV21-1 CASSKDPGQSTRGTEAFF TGTGCCAGCAGCAAAGACCCAGGGCAGTCTACTCGCGGCACTGAAGCTTTCTTT
once TRBJ2-3 TRBD1 TRBV24-1 CATQGQGGTDTQYF TGTGCCACCCAGGGACAGGGTGGCACAGATACGCAGTATTTT
. TRBJ1-1 . TRBV5-6 CASSPKPFF TGTGCCAGCAGTCCGAAGCCCTTCTTT
once TRBJ2-5 TRBD1 TRBV2 CASSNRGLISETQYF TGTGCCAGCTCTAACAGGGGGCTGATTTCAGAGACCCAGTACTTC
. TRBJ2-7 TRBD2 TRBV13 CASSIRASGAGDEQYF TGTGCCAGCAGCATCCGGGCTAGCGGGGCCGGGGACGAGCAGTACTTC
. TRBJ2-5 . TRBV19 CASSLQGAETQYF TGTGCCAGTAGTCTACAGGGAGCTGAGACCCAGTACTTC
. TRBJ2-5 . TRBV5-4 CASSLGASKSETQYF TGTGCCAGCAGCTTGGGGGCCTCGAAGTCGGAGACCCAGTACTTC
. TRBJ2-7 TRBD1 TRBV5-8 CASMPGQWDEQYF TGTGCCAGCATGCCGGGACAGTGGGACGAGCAGTACTTC